This entry is about one T cell receptor beta chain. Its cognate antigen is unknown. The sample belongs to a study of T cell responses to AZD1222 COVID-19 vaccine. Here immunoSEQ multiplex PCR was the method, and the copy in TCRdb shows in-frame clones only, minus some. Of roughly 100,000 clones in the sample, about 90% were seen once. The CDR3 covers 14 residues. J lost 2 bases, V lost 6 bases, and 5 bases had no gene match. CDR1 is MNHEY and CDR2 is SMNVEV in the germline V gene (reference sequence). General study points: It was only a handful of AZD1222 recipients who were seropositive at baseline. Clonal diversity was possibly underestimated; the donors were predominantly white British and more often female.

The input for sequencing was peripheral blood, taken on day 0 of AZD1222 vaccination. The clonotype comes from an adult in good health. V is TRBV27 and J is TRBJ2-7; 9 bases map to TRBD1. CDR3 coding DNA: TGTGCCAGCAGGCTTAGACAGGGGGCCTACGAGCAGTACTTC. It translates to CASRLRQGAYEQYF.